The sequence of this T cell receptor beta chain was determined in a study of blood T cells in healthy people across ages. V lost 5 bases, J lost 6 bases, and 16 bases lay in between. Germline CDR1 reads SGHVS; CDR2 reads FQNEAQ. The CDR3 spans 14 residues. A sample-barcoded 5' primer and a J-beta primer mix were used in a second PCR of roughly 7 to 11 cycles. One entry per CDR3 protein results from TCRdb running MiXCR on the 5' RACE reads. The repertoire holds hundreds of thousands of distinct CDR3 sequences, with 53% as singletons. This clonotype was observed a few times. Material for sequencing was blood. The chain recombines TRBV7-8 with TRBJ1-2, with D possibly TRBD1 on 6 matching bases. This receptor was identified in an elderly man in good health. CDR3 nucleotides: TGTGCCAGCAGCCACCCCGGGACATTCGATGGCTACACCTTC. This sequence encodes CASSHPGTFDGYTF.